This entry lists 4 T cell receptor beta chains sequenced from one sample in a study of shared T cell receptors in the human thymus. This table comes from immunoSEQ multiplex PCR, and its TCRdb copy is limited to in-frame clones, with some not included. This sample has about 660,000 clones; approximately 90% occur once, and the top ten carry 0.0085% to 0.012%. The same specimen was also included in a second study, on human thymus T cells.

Sequences were obtained from thymocytes. The receptor source for this set is a boy younger than two with a congenital heart defect.

The V gene is TRBV12-5, the J gene TRBJ1-5; the match to TRBD1 covers 8 bases. CDR1 and CDR2 from the germline V gene are LGHNT and FRNRAP. Germline trimming cut 6 bases from V and 8 bases from J; bases unmatched to any gene: 15. The CDR3 runs to 16 residues. Here the CDR3 reads CASGLGVRGPIEPQHF. The CDR3 DNA is TGTGCTAGTGGGCTGGGTGTCAGGGGGCCAATTGAGCCCCAGCATTTT.

The chain combines TRBV7-3 with TRBJ2-5; 13 positions agree with TRBD2. This CDR3 has 15 residues. V was clipped by 5 bases and J by 5 bases; unmatched bases: 5. CDR1 and CDR2 (germline): SGHTA, FQGTGA. CDR3 sequence: CASSPGTSGEETQYF. CDR3 DNA sequence: TGTGCCAGCAGCCCCGGGACTAGCGGGGAGGAGACCCAGTACTTC.

The V gene is TRBV6-1, the J gene TRBJ2-5; 7 bases map to TRBD1. The CDR3 runs 13 residues. Germline values: CDR1 MNHNS, CDR2 SASEGT. V shed 7 bases, J shed 5 bases, and the junction held 7 bases outside the gene matches. CDR3 in amino acids: CASMRQGDETQYF. CDR3 DNA: TGTGCCAGCATGAGGCAGGGGGACGAGACCCAGTACTTC.

This clone was recorded only once. The genes are TRBV4-1 and TRBJ2-2; the match to TRBD2 covers 8 bases. V trimming: 3 bases; J trimming: 7 bases; junction bases outside the gene matches: 10. This CDR3 contains 16 residues. Per the germline V gene, CDR1 is MGHRA and CDR2 is YSYEKL. CDR3 region: CASSHPAGVEDGELFF. DNA for the CDR3: TGCGCCAGCAGCCACCCAGCGGGAGTGGAGGACGGGGAGCTGTTTTTT.